The clone carrying this TCR beta chain was detected only a few times. The antigen remains unidentified. The entry originates in a study of identical twins. General study findings and limits: The conclusions drew on cross-sectional statistical analysis instead of tracking the same donors.

This CDR3 has 15 residues. CDR1 is LGHNA and CDR2 is YSLEER in the germline V gene. The J segment lost 6 bases and the V segment lost 1 base, leaving 5 bases of the junction unmatched. In TCRdb, the 5' RACE reads were re-called with MiXCR into one record per CDR3 protein. Among under 800,000 distinct CDR3 sequences listed, about 20% were seen once. These data also featured in a second study, about T cells expressing NK-cell markers. As reported in that work: Whether expanded NKG2C+ T cell clones were HCMV-specific remained unclear.

Sequencing was carried out using PBMCs. V is TRBV4-3 and J is TRBJ2-1; 8 bases are shared with TRBD2. The source is a woman aged 18-29 years in good health. Here the CDR3 reads CASSQVAGLFNEQFF. CDR3 DNA sequence: TGCGCCAGCAGCCAAGTAGCGGGACTTTTCAATGAGCAGTTCTTC.